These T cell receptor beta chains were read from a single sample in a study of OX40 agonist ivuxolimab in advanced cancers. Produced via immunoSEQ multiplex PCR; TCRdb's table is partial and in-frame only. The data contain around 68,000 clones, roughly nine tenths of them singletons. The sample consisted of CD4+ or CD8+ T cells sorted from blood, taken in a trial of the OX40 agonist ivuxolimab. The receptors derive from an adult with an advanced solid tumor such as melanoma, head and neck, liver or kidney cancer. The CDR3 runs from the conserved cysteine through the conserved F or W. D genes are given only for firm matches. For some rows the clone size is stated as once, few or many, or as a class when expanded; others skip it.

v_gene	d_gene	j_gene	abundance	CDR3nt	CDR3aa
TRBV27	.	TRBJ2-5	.	TGTGCCAGCAGTCCTTACCGGGTCCAAGAGACCCAGTACTTC	CASSPYRVQETQYF
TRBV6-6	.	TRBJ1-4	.	TGTGCCAGCAGTTGGGGGGGGGCGAGGGCTAATGAAAAACTGTTTTTT	CASSWGGARANEKLFF
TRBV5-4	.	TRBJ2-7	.	TGTGCCAGCAGCTTGGAGCCGGAGCAATACGAGCAGTACTTC	CASSLEPEQYEQYF
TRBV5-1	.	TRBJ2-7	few	TGCGCCAGCAGCTTAGGACAGGCCGGGGGCTACGAGCAGTACTTC	CASSLGQAGGYEQYF
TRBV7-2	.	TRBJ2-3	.	TGTGCCAGCAGCGCACAGTTGGATACGCAGTATTTT	CASSAQLDTQYF
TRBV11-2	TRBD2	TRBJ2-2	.	TGTGCCAGCAGCTTAGGAAGAGCAGCGGGAGTAGTCACCGGGGAGCTGTTTTTT	CASSLGRAAGVVTGELFF
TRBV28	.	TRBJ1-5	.	TGTGCCAGCAGTTTGGCCTATCAGCCCCAGCATTTT	CASSLAYQPQHF
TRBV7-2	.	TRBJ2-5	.	TGTGCCACACAGGGGGCGGGAGGGCAGTACCAAGAGACCCAGTACTTC	CATQGAGGQYQETQYF
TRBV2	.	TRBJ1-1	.	TGTGCCAACACCCTGGGAGTGAGTTCTGAAGCTTTCTTT	CANTLGVSSEAFF
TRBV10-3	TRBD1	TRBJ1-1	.	TGTGCCATCAGTGTCAGACAGGGGGCGGAAGCTTTCTTT	CAISVRQGAEAFF
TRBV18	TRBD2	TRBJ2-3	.	TGTGCCAGCTCACCCCAGCGGGGGCCCGGGGTAGATACGCAGTATTTT	CASSPQRGPGVDTQYF